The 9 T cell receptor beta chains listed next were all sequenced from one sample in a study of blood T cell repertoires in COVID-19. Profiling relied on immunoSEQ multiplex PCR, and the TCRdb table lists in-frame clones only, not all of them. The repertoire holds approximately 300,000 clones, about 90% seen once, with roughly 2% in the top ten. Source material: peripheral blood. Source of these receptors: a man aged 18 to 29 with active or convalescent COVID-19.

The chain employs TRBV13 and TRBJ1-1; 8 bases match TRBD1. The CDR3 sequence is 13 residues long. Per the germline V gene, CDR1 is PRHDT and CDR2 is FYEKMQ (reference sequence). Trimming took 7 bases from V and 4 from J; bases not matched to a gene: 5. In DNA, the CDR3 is TGTGCCAGCACCCAGACAGGGGCCACTGAAGCTTTCTTT. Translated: CASTQTGATEAFF.

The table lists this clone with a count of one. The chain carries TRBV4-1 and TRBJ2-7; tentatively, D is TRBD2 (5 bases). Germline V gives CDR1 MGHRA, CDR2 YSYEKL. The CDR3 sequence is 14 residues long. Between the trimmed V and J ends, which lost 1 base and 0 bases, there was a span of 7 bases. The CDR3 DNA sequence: TGCGCCAGCAGCCAAGTAGGGAGCTCCTACGAGCAGTACTTC. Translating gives CASSQVGSSYEQYF.

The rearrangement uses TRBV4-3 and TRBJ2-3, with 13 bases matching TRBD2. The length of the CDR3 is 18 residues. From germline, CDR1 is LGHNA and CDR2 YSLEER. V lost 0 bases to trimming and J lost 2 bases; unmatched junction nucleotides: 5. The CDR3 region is CASSQDGLAGAFTDTQYF. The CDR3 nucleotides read TGCGCCAGCAGCCAAGACGGACTAGCGGGGGCGTTCACAGATACGCAGTATTTT.

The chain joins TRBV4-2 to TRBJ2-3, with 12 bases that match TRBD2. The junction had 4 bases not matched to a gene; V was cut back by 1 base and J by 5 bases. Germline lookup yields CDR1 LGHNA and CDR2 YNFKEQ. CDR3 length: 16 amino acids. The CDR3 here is CASSQGLAGAGDTQYF. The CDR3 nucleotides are TGTGCCAGCAGCCAAGGACTAGCGGGAGCCGGAGATACGCAGTATTTT.

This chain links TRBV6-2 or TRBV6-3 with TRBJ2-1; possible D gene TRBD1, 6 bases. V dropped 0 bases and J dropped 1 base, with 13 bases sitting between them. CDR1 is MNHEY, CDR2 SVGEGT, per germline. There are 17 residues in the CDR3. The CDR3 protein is CASSYSHRVYSYNEQFF. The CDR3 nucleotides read TGTGCCAGCAGTTACTCCCACAGGGTATATTCCTACAATGAGCAGTTCTTC.

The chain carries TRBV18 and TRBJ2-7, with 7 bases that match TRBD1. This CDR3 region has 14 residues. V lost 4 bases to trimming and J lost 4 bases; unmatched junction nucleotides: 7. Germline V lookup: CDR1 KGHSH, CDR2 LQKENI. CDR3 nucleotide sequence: TGTGCCAGCTCACTACAGGGGCCCCCTTACGAGCAGTACTTC. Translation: CASSLQGPPYEQYF. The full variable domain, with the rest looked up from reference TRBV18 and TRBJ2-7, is NAGVMQNPRHLVRRRGQEARLRCSPMKGHSHVYWYRQLPEEGLKFMVYLQKENIIDESGMPKERFSAEFPKEGPSILRIQQVVRGDSAAYFCASSLQGPPYEQYFGPGTRLTVT.

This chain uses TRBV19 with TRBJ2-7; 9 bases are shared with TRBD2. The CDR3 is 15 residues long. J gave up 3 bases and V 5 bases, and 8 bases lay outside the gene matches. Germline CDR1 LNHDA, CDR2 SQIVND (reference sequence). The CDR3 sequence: CASSPVAGAGYEQYF. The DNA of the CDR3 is TGTGCCAGTAGTCCAGTAGCGGGAGCGGGCTACGAGCAGTACTTC. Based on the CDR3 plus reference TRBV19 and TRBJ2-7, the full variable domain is DGGITQSPKYLFRKEGQNVTLSCEQNLNHDAMYWYRQDPGQGLRLIYYSQIVNDFQKGDIAEGYSVSREKKESFPLTVTSAQKNPTAFYLCASSPVAGAGYEQYFGPGTRLTVT.

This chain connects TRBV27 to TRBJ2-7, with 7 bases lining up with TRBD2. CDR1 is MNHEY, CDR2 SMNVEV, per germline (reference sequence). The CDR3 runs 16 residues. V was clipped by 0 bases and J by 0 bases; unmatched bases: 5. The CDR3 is CASSLSSGELSYEQYF. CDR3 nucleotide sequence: TGTGCCAGCAGTTTATCGAGCGGGGAGCTCTCCTACGAGCAGTACTTC.

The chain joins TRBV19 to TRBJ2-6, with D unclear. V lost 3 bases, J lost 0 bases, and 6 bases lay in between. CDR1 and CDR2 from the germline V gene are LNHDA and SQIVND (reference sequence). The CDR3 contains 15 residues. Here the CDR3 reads CASSIYSSGANVLTF. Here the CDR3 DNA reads TGTGCCAGTAGTATTTACAGCTCTGGGGCCAACGTCCTGACTTTC.